These 17 T cell receptor beta chains were all obtained from the same sample, sequenced in a study of cytomegalovirus exposure and HLA in healthy donors (dated by TCRdb to 2016 to 2017). Library preparation used the immunoSEQ multiplex PCR assay. A mixture of 60 forward primers for TCR Vbeta segments and 13 reverse primers for TCR Jbeta segments was used in the multiplex PCR. The table comes from immuneACCESS by way of TCRdb, which keeps in-frame sequences with V and J called. Part of the clones is missing from these tables; in studies checked, under half for an unresolved V gene and the rest for unknown reasons. This sample is represented by under 200,000 clones; about four fifths of them were singletons. The ten largest clones take up nearly 8.5% of the sample. Sequencing was performed on PBMCs. All receptors come from a male donor in good health and CMV-seropositive.

Here the CDR3 DNA reads TGTGCCAGCAGTTTGATAGCGGGAGGATCATACAATGAGCAGTTCTTC. It specifies CASSLIAGGSYNEQFF. The chain combines TRBV28 with TRBJ2-1, with TRBD2 matching over 10 bases. Germline loops: CDR1 MDHEN, CDR2 SYDVKM. V lost 3 bases to trimming and J lost 4 bases; unmatched junction nucleotides: 6. CDR3 length equals 16 residues.

J is TRBJ1-4 and V is TRBV5-1; D is perhaps TRBD1 (6 bases). V was clipped by 4 bases and J by 5 bases, with 15 bases between them. CDR1 SGHRS and CDR2 YFSETQ come from the germline V gene. The CDR3 is made up of 15 amino acids. The CDR3 DNA follows: TGCGCCAGCAGCATCTCAGGGGTCGGAAATGAAAAACTGTTTTTT. It encodes CASSISGVGNEKLFF.

The chain has TRBV7-2 and TRBJ1-2; the D gene is possibly TRBD1 (5 bases). The CDR3 consists of 13 residues. Deletions cut 1 base from V and 6 bases from J, with 9 bases between. Per the germline V gene, CDR1 is SGHTA and CDR2 is FQGNSA. CDR3 region: CASSLVGVNGYTF. CDR3 in DNA: TGTGCCAGCAGCTTAGTAGGGGTCAATGGCTACACCTTC. Variable domain in full (rest from reference TRBV7-2 and TRBJ1-2): GAGVSQSPSNKVTEKGKDVELRCDPISGHTALYWYRQSLGQGLEFLIYFQGNSAPDKSGLPSDRFSAERTGGSVSTLTIQRTQQEDSAVYLCASSLVGVNGYTFGSGTRLTVV.

CDR3 region: CASTNQGVEQYF. In nucleotides, the CDR3 is TGCGCCAGCACCAACCAGGGGGTCGAGCAGTACTTC. The gene calls are TRBV5-1 and TRBJ2-7, with TRBD1 identical over 7 bases. Per germline, CDR1 SGHRS and CDR2 YFSETQ. V shed 6 bases and J 6 bases; nucleotides not matched to a gene: 6. The CDR3 is made up of 12 amino acids. The variable domain in full, completed from reference TRBV5-1 and TRBJ2-7, reads KAGVTQTPRYLIKTRGQQVTLSCSPISGHRSVSWYQQTPGQGLQFLFEYFSETQRNKGNFPGRFSGRQFSNSRSEMNVSTLELGDSALYLCASTNQGVEQYFGPGTRLTVT.

The chain employs TRBV2 and TRBJ2-7; possible D gene TRBD1, 6 bases. CDR3 length: 15 residues. V lost 1 base to trimming and J lost 3 bases, with 13 bases between them. In germline, CDR1 is SNHLY, CDR2 FYNNEI. The CDR3 nucleotides are TGTGCCAGCAGTGAAGGAAGTGGACAGAACTACGAGCAGTACTTC. This translates into CASSEGSGQNYEQYF.

The chain couples TRBV28 to TRBJ1-1; D might be TRBD1 (6 bases). Trimming took 6 bases from V and 6 from J, leaving 14 bases between them. The CDR3 length is 13 residues. The germline CDR1 and CDR2 sequences are MDHEN and SYDVKM. The CDR3 loop is CASSQHGGPEAFF. For the CDR3, the DNA is TGTGCCAGCAGCCAACACGGGGGGCCTGAAGCTTTCTTT.

The sample holds a few counts of this clone. The CDR3 DNA reads TGTGCCAGCTCACGAGTCAGGGAGGTGGGTGGCAATCAGCCCCAGCATTTT. Translating it yields CASSRVREVGGNQPQHF. The J gene is TRBJ1-5, the V gene TRBV18, with D possibly matching TRBD1 (5 bases). V gave up 4 bases and J gave up 2 bases, with 18 bases separating them. This CDR3 has 17 amino acids. Germline-derived CDR1 and CDR2 are KGHSH and LQKENI.

This clone has a handful of counts. V is TRBV27 and J is TRBJ2-7, with 15 bases lining up with TRBD2. V shed 3 bases, J shed 2 bases, and the junction held 5 bases outside the gene matches. This CDR3 spans 17 amino acids. CDR1 and CDR2 (germline): MNHEY, SMNVEV (reference sequence). The CDR3 sequence: CASSFGTSGRSPYEQYF. Written as DNA, the CDR3 is TGTGCCAGCAGTTTCGGGACTAGCGGGAGGAGCCCCTACGAGCAGTACTTC.

V is TRBV4-3 and J is TRBJ2-7; 9 nucleotides align to TRBD2. Germline assignment: CDR1 LGHNA and CDR2 YSLEER. CDR3 length: 16 residues. Germline trimming cut 0 bases from V and 0 bases from J; bases unmatched to any gene: 3. The CDR3 nucleotides are TGCGCCAGCAGCCAAGATAAGGGACTAGCCTCCTACGAGCAGTACTTC. Its protein product is CASSQDKGLASYEQYF.

V is TRBV14 and J is TRBJ2-5; 10 positions agree with TRBD1. CDR1 is SGHDN, CDR2 FVKESK, per germline. The CDR3 has 12 residues. The J segment lost 14 bases and the V segment lost 4 bases, leaving 7 bases of the junction unmatched. The CDR3 protein is CASSPDRGRQYF. CDR3 nucleotide sequence: TGTGCCAGCAGCCCTGACAGGGGGCGACAATACTTC.

The V and J genes are TRBV28 and TRBJ1-1; 7 bases match TRBD1. Per germline, CDR1 MDHEN and CDR2 SYDVKM. The CDR3 has 12 residues. J gave up 1 base and V 10 bases, and 3 bases lay outside the gene matches. The CDR3 DNA follows: TGTGCCACTCGACAGGGGAACACTGAAGCTTTCTTT. Translation gives CATRQGNTEAFF.

This clone was counted between two and nine times. V usage is TRBV5-1 and J usage is TRBJ2-1, with D possibly TRBD1 on 6 matching bases. CDR1 and CDR2 from the germline V gene are SGHRS and YFSETQ. V gave up 0 bases and J gave up 0 bases, with 16 bases separating them. The CDR3 runs 18 residues. For the CDR3, the DNA is TGCGCCAGCAGCTTGGTGGTGGGGGCGGCGAGCTCCTACAATGAGCAGTTCTTC. Its translation is CASSLVVGAASSYNEQFF.

The rearrangement links TRBV27 to TRBJ1-5, with D possibly being TRBD1 (5 bases). Germline assignment: CDR1 MNHEY and CDR2 SMNVEV (reference sequence). V lost 5 bases and J lost 9, with 20 bases in between. The CDR3 is 15 residues long. The CDR3 nucleotides are TGTGCCAGCAGTCTGGCAGCCTCAGGGTGGGGGCCCCAGCATTTT. Translation gives CASSLAASGWGPQHF.

This rearrangement joins TRBV5-1 to TRBJ2-2; TRBD1 might be the D (5 bases). V shed 2 bases and J shed 6 bases, with 8 bases lying between them. CDR1 is SGHRS and CDR2 is YFSETQ in the germline V gene. The length of the CDR3 is 13 residues. The CDR3: CASSFGQSGELFF. In nucleotides, the CDR3 is TGCGCCAGCAGCTTTGGACAATCCGGGGAGCTGTTTTTT.

The table lists this clone with a few counts. V is TRBV2 and J is TRBJ2-7; 7 nucleotides agree with TRBD2. The CDR3 runs to 15 residues. From germline, CDR1 is SNHLY and CDR2 FYNNEI. With 3 bases clipped from V and 1 base from J, the junction kept 6 bases outside the gene matches. The CDR3 DNA follows: TGTGCCAGCAGTGAGGAGGCGGGAGCGTCCTACGAGCAGTACTTC. Its protein product is CASSEEAGASYEQYF.

This clone occurred a few times. DNA of the CDR3: TGTGCCAGCAGCCCCTGGACTAGCGGGAGGGCCGGAGAGACCCAGTACTTC. This encodes CASSPWTSGRAGETQYF. The chain uses TRBV7-9 and TRBJ2-5; 15 positions match TRBD2. V dropped 5 bases and J dropped 4; count of bases not matched to a gene: 8. Germline CDR1 and CDR2: SEHNR and FQNEAQ (reference sequence). CDR3 size: 17 residues. Together with reference TRBV7-9 and TRBJ2-5, the CDR3 gives the full variable domain: DTGVSQNPRHKITKRGQNVTFRCDPISEHNRLYWYRQTLGQGPEFLTYFQNEAQLEKSRLLSDRFSAERPKGSFSTLEIQRTEQGDSAMYLCASSPWTSGRAGETQYFGPGTRLLVL.

The sample holds a few counts of this clone. This chain links TRBV5-5 with TRBJ1-5, with 7 bases matching TRBD1. Per germline, CDR1 SGHKS and CDR2 YYEKEE (reference sequence). The CDR3 totals 17 residues. The junction had 11 bases not matched to a gene; V was cut back by 0 bases and J by 5 bases. The CDR3 region has the DNA TGTGCCAGCAGCTTGGGACAGGGAATCCCATCGGATCAGCCCCAGCATTTT. This encodes CASSLGQGIPSDQPQHF.